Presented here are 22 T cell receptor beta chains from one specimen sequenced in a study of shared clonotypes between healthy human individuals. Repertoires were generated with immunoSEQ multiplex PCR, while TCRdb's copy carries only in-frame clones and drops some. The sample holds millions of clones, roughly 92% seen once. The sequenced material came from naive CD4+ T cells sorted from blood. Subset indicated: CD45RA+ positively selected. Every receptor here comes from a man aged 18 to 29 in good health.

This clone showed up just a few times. The chain's CDR3 is CAWTQSLGVTEAFF. CDR3 DNA sequence: TGTGCCTGGACCCAATCCCTTGGGGTCACTGAAGCTTTCTTT. The rearrangement joins TRBV30 to TRBJ1-1, with D unclear. Germline V gene sequence: CDR1 GTSNPN, CDR2 SVGIG (reference sequence). The length of the CDR3 is 14 residues. With 4 bases removed from V and 4 bases from J, the gap between germline ends came to 16 bases.

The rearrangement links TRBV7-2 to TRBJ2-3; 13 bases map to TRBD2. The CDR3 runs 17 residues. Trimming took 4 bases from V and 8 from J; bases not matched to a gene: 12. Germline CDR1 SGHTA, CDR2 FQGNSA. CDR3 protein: CASSSTTSGGYRGTQYF. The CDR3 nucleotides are TGTGCCAGCAGCTCCACGACTAGCGGGGGGTACCGGGGTACGCAGTATTTT. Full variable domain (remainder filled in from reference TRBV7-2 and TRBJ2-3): GAGVSQSPSNKVTEKGKDVELRCDPISGHTALYWYRQSLGQGLEFLIYFQGNSAPDKSGLPSDRFSAERTGGSVSTLTIQRTQQEDSAVYLCASSSTTSGGYRGTQYFGPGTRLTVL.

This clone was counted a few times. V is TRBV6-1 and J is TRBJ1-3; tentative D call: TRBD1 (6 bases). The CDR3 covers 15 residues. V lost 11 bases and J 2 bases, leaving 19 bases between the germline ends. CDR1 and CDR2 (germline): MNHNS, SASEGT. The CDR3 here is CASQGLRGPGNTIYF. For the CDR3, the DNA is TGTGCCTCCCAGGGGCTCCGGGGCCCTGGAAACACCATATATTTT.

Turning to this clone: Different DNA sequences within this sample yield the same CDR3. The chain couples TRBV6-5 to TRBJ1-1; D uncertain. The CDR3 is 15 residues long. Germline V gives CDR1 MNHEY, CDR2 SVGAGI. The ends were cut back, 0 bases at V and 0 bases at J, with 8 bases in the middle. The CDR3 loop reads CASSYSTAVNTEAFF. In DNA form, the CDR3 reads TGTGCCAGCAGTTACTCGACTGCAGTGAACACTGAAGCTTTCTTT.

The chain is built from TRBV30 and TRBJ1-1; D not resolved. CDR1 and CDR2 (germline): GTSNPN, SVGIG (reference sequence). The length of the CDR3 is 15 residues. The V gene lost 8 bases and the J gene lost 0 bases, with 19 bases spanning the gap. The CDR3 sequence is CARSGEARMNTEAFF. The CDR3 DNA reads TGTGCCCGTTCGGGAGAGGCAAGAATGAACACTGAAGCTTTCTTT.

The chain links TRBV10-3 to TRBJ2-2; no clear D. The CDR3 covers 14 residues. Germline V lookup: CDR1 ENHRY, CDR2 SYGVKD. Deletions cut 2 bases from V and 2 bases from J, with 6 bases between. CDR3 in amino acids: CAISENFNTGELFF. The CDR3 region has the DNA TGTGCCATCAGTGAGAACTTTAACACCGGGGAGCTGTTTTTT.

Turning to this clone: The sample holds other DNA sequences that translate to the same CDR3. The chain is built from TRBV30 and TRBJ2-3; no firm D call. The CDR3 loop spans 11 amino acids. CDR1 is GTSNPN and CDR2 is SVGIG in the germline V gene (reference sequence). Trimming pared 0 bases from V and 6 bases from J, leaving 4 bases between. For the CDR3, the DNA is TGTGCCTGGAGTGTAGAGGATACGCAGTATTTT. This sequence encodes CAWSVEDTQYF.

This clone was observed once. The CDR3 loop reads CASSQEYRGRTDTQYF. The CDR3 DNA sequence: TGTGCCAGCAGCCAAGAATACAGGGGTAGAACAGATACGCAGTATTTT. V usage is TRBV4-2 and J usage is TRBJ2-3; 7 positions agree with TRBD1. The CDR3 length is 16 residues. The V gene's germline CDR1 is LGHNA and CDR2 YNFKEQ. After removal of 0 bases from V and 3 bases from J, the junction contained 6 bases not matched to a gene.

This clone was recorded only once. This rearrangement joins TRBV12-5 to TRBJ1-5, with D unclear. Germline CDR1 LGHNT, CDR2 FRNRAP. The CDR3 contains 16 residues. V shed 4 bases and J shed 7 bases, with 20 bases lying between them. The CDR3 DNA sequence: TGTGCTAGTGGTTCGATTCAACCAGGTGACGGACAGCCCCAGCATTTT. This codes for CASGSIQPGDGQPQHF.

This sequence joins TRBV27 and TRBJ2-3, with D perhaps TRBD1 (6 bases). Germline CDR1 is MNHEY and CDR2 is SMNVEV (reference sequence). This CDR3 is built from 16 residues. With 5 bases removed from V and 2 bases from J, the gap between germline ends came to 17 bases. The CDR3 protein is CASSGYWGRDTDTQYF. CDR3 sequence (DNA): TGTGCCAGCAGTGGCTACTGGGGGCGCGACACAGATACGCAGTATTTT.

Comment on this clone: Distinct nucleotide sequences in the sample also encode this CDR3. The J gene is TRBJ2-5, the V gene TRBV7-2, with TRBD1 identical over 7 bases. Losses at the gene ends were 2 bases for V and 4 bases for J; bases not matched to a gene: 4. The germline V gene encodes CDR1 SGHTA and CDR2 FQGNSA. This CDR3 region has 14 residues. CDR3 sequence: CASSLNRGGETQYF. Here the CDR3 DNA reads TGTGCCAGCAGCTTAAACAGGGGTGGAGAGACCCAGTACTTC.

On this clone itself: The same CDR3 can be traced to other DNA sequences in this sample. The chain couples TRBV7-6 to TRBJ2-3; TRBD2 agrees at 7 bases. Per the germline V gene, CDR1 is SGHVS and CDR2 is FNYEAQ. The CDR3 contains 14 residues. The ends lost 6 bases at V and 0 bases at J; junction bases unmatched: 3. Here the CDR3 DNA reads TGTGCCAGCAGGACGGGGGGAAGCACAGATACGCAGTATTTT. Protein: CASRTGGSTDTQYF.

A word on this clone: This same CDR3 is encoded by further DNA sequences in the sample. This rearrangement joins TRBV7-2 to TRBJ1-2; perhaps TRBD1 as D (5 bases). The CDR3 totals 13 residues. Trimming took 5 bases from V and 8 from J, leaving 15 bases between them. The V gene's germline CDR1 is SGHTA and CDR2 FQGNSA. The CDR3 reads CASSPAGGYGYTF. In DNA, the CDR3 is TGTGCCAGCAGCCCCGCTGGGGGATACGGCTACACCTTC.

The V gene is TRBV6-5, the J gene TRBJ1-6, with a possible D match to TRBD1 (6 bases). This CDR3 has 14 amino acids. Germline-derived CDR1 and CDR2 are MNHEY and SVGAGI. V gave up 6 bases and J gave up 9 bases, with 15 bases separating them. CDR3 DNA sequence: TGTGCCAGCAGCGTACAGGGAGGTGGTTCACCCCTCCACTTT. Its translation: CASSVQGGGSPLHF.

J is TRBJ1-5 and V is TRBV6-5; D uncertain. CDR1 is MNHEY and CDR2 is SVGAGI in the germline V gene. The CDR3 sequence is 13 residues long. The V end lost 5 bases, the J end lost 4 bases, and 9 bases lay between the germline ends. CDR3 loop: CASSPEANQPQHF. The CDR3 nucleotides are TGTGCCAGCAGTCCAGAGGCAAATCAGCCCCAGCATTTT.

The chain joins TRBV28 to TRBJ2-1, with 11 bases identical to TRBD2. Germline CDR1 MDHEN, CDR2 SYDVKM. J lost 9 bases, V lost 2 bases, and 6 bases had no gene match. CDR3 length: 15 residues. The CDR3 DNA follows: TGTGCCAGCAGTTTACCATCTAGCGGGGGGATTGAGCAGTTCTTC. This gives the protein CASSLPSSGGIEQFF.

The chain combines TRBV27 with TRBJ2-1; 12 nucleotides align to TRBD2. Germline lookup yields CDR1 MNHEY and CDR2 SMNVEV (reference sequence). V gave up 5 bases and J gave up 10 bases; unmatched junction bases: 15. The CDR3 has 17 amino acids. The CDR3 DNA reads TGTGCCAGCAGTCCCAAGGCGGCTAGCGGGAGGGCCTGGGAGCAGTTCTTC. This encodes CASSPKAASGRAWEQFF.

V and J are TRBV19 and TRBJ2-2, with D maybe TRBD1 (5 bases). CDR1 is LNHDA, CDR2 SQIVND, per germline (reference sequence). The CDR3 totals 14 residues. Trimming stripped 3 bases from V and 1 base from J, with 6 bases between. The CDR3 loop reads CASSMTVNTGELFF. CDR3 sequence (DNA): TGTGCCAGTAGTATGACAGTGAACACCGGGGAGCTGTTTTTT. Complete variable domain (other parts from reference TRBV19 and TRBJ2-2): DGGITQSPKYLFRKEGQNVTLSCEQNLNHDAMYWYRQDPGQGLRLIYYSQIVNDFQKGDIAEGYSVSREKKESFPLTVTSAQKNPTAFYLCASSMTVNTGELFFGEGSRLTVL.

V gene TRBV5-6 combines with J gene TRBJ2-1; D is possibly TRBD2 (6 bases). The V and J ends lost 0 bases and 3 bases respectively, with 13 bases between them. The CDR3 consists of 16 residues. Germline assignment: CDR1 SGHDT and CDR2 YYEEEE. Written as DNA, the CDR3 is TGTGCCAGCAGCTTGGATAGCGGTAACCTCTACAATGAGCAGTTCTTC. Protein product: CASSLDSGNLYNEQFF.

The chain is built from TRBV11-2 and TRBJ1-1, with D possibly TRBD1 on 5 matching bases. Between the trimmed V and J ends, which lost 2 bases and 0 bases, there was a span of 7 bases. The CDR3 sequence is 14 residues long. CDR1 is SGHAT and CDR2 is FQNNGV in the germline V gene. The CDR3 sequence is CASSLNRLNTEAFF. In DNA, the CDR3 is TGTGCCAGCAGCTTAAACAGGCTGAACACTGAAGCTTTCTTT.

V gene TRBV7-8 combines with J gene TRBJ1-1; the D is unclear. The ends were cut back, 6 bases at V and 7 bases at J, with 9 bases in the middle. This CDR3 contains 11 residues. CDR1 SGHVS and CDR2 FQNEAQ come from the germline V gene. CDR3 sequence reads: CASSRGIEAFF. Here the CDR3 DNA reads TGTGCCAGCAGTCGTGGGATTGAAGCTTTCTTT.

CDR3 coding DNA: TGTGCCAGCAGAAACCAAGGGCAGGGTGGGACTGAAGCTTTCTTT. Protein sequence: CASRNQGQGGTEAFF. The chain combines TRBV7-8 with TRBJ1-1, with TRBD1 as a possible D gene (5 bases). Per the germline V gene, CDR1 is SGHVS and CDR2 is FQNEAQ. V dropped 6 bases and J dropped 5 bases, with 19 bases sitting between them. CDR3 length: 15 amino acids.